The text below deals with one T cell receptor beta chain. Its specificity is unknown. Investigators reverse transcribed all isolated RNA, so they sequenced expressed TCRB transcripts. Generated by immunoSEQ multiplex PCR, the TCRdb table keeps only in-frame clones and is missing some. The sample consists of about half a million clones, approximately 10% of them appearing once. This entry belongs to a study of beta chain features in type 1 diabetes. General study results and limits: PCR might favor shorter templates, equally in patients and controls. Insertion counts at VDJ junctions were lower in type 1 diabetes patients, who also showed more deletions there.

This CDR3 has 15 amino acids. Germline CDR1 LGHNA, CDR2 YNFKEQ. V lost 1 base and J 4 bases, leaving 12 bases between the germline ends. The V and J genes are TRBV4-2 and TRBJ2-3, with unresolved D. The sequence was collected from a woman aged 18-35 years in good health. Sequencing was performed on naive CD4+ T cells from blood. In DNA, the CDR3 is TGTGCCAGCAGCCAAGGCCCCTCAGAGGCAGATACGCAGTATTTT. It codes for CASSQGPSEADTQYF.